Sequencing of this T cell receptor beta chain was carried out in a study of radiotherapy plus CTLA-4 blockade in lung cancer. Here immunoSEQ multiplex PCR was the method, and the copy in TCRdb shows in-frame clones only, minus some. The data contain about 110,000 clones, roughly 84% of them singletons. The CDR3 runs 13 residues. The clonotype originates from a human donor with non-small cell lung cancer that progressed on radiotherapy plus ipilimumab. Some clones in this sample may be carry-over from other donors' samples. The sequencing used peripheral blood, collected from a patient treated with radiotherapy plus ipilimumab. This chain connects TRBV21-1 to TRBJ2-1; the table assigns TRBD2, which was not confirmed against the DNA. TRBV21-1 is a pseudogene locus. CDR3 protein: CASSKGRGVEQFF. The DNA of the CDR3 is TGTGCCAGCAGCAAGGGGCGCGGGGTGGAGCAGTTCTTC.